Presented here are 4 T cell receptor beta chains from one specimen sequenced in a study of shared clonotypes between healthy human individuals. Produced via immunoSEQ multiplex PCR; TCRdb's table is partial and in-frame only. The data show some 1 million clones, more than 65% seen once. Sequenced input: memory CD4+ T cells sorted from blood. The subset was: CD45RA-negative fraction. Every receptor here comes from a young man in good health.

This chain connects TRBV29-1 to TRBJ2-3, with 11 positions matching TRBD1. Germline trimming cut 2 bases from V and 4 bases from J; bases unmatched to any gene: 2. Germline CDR1 is SQVTM and CDR2 is ANQGSEA. The CDR3 is 14 residues long. CDR3 residues: CSVESGQGADTQYF. The CDR3 region has the DNA TGCAGCGTTGAATCGGGACAGGGGGCAGATACGCAGTATTTT.

This clone was recorded only once. V gene TRBV5-5 combines with J gene TRBJ2-7, with TRBD1 matching over 8 bases. The junction had 15 bases not matched to a gene; V was cut back by 4 bases and J by 3 bases. The germline gives CDR1 SGHKS, CDR2 YYEKEE (reference sequence). The CDR3 has 17 amino acids. The CDR3 spells CASSPWARPGGNYEQYF. The CDR3 DNA reads as TGTGCCAGCAGCCCCTGGGCGAGGCCAGGGGGCAACTACGAGCAGTACTTC.

J is TRBJ2-4 and V is TRBV15; perhaps D is TRBD1 or TRBD2 (6 bases each). Germline V gives CDR1 LNHNV, CDR2 YYDKDF (reference sequence). The CDR3 runs to 14 residues. V dropped 1 base and J dropped 5 bases, with 9 bases sitting between them. The CDR3 loop reads CATSRGGAENIQYF. CDR3 bases: TGTGCCACCAGCAGAGGGGGGGCAGAAAACATTCAGTACTTC.

This clone has just one count. J is TRBJ1-1 and V is TRBV6-6, with 7 positions matching TRBD1. Trimming at V came to 2 bases and at J to 7 bases, leaving 4 bases not matched to a gene. From germline, CDR1 is MNHNY and CDR2 SVGAGI (reference sequence). This CDR3 is 13 amino acids long. CDR3 coding DNA: TGTGCCAGCAGTTACCTGACAGGGATTGAAGCTTTCTTT. Protein product: CASSYLTGIEAFF.